These 23 T cell receptor beta chains originate from one sample sequenced in a study of T-cell memory formation after mild COVID-19 (dated by TCRdb to about 2021). The method behind the library was 5' RACE. These reads were obtained on an Illumina NovaSeq 6000. Through fastp at Q25 and MiXCR, TCRdb rebuilt clones from the public reads, retaining in-frame beta chains. Merged by CDR3 protein, the rows form single entries marked with the most common genes and DNA. A total of approximately 290,000 distinct CDR3 sequences appear in this sample, 15% to 20% of them only once. The ten largest clones take up 22% of the sample. Specimen: PBMCs or a T cell subset sorted from them (not recorded which). The receptors stem from a man aged 18 to 30 who had mild COVID-19 (a few samples of this study predate the infection). The sample titles of this study are shuffled in the database, so cell type and time point are left out; the donor was told from shared clones.

The chain carries TRBV6-5 and TRBJ2-1; 10 bases fit TRBD2. V trimming: 3 bases; J trimming: 6 bases; junction bases outside the gene matches: 5. In germline, CDR1 is MNHEY, CDR2 SVGAGI. The CDR3 is 15 amino acids. In nucleotides, the CDR3 is TGTGCCAGCAGTTATCAGGAGCGGGGGGGCAATGAGCAGTTCTTC. It translates to CASSYQERGGNEQFF.

This clonotype appeared a few times. The chain couples TRBV6-1 to TRBJ1-5; TRBD1 aligns across 7 bases. There are 13 residues in the CDR3. CDR1 is MNHNS, CDR2 SASEGT, per germline. Trimming cost V 9 bases and J 6 bases; bases outside gene matches: 8. CDR3 in DNA: TGTGCCAGTCGCCTCAGACAGGGTCAGCCCCAGCATTTT. Translation: CASRLRQGQPQHF.

This chain connects TRBV7-9 to TRBJ1-5; D perhaps matches TRBD1 (5 bases). The CDR3 loop spans 17 amino acids. Germline V lookup: CDR1 SEHNR, CDR2 FQNEAQ (reference sequence). Trimming pared 2 bases from V and 3 bases from J, leaving 17 bases between. The CDR3 here is CASSLFGGGLVNQPQHF. DNA for the CDR3: TGTGCCAGCAGCTTATTTGGGGGAGGGCTCGTCAATCAGCCCCAGCATTTT.

This clonotype occurred many times. The V gene is TRBV7-3, the J gene TRBJ1-5; 8 bases agree with TRBD1. Germline lookup yields CDR1 SGHTA and CDR2 FQGTGA. V trimming: 5 bases; J trimming: 7 bases; junction bases outside the gene matches: 4. The CDR3 is 13 amino acids. Written as DNA, the CDR3 is TGTGCCAGCAGCCAGGGGGCTTACCAGCCCCAGCATTTT. The encoded protein is CASSQGAYQPQHF.

This clonotype has just one count. The chain combines TRBV7-2 with TRBJ2-5, with D possibly called TRBD1 or TRBD2 (5 bases each). Trimming stripped 2 bases from V and 4 bases from J, with 17 bases between. Looked up from germline, CDR1 is SGHTA and CDR2 is FQGNSA. The CDR3 covers 16 residues. The CDR3 region is CASSLWGPSAGETQYF. In DNA, the CDR3 is TGTGCCAGCAGCTTATGGGGCCCCAGCGCGGGAGAGACCCAGTACTTC.

This clonotype was seen ten or more times. The V and J genes are TRBV7-2 and TRBJ2-1; TRBD1 matches at 9 bases. CDR1 is SGHTA and CDR2 is FQGNSA in the germline V gene. CDR3 length: 15 amino acids. Trimming at V came to 6 bases and at J to 0 bases, leaving 3 bases not matched to a gene. The CDR3 sequence: CASRPGQGSYNEQFF. CDR3 nucleotides: TGTGCCAGCAGGCCGGGACAGGGCTCCTACAATGAGCAGTTCTTC. Full variable domain (remainder filled in from reference TRBV7-2 and TRBJ2-1): GAGVSQSPSNKVTEKGKDVELRCDPISGHTALYWYRQSLGQGLEFLIYFQGNSAPDKSGLPSDRFSAERTGGSVSTLTIQRTQQEDSAVYLCASRPGQGSYNEQFFGPGTRLTVL.

This clonotype has more than one count but fewer than ten. The chain recombines TRBV12-3 or TRBV12-4 with TRBJ1-2, with D unresolved. The CDR3 covers 14 residues. V dropped 1 base and J dropped 8 bases, with 14 bases sitting between them. CDR3 residues: CASSLGSSQRGYTF. As DNA, the CDR3 is TGTGCCAGCAGTTTAGGCAGCTCGCAGAGGGGCTACACCTTC.

This clonotype occurred a few times. The rearrangement links TRBV20-1 to TRBJ2-5; 7 bases are shared with TRBD2. The CDR3 loop spans 11 amino acids. Germline CDR1 and CDR2: DFQATT and SNEGSKA (reference sequence). With V trimmed by 6 bases and J by 4 bases, 2 bases remained unmatched. DNA of the CDR3: TGCAGTGCCCGCGGGGGAGAGACCCAGTACTTC. Translation gives CSARGGETQYF.

A few counts support this clonotype. This chain uses TRBV4-3 with TRBJ1-5; weak D call: TRBD1 (5 bases). Trimming left V 1 base short and J 5 bases short, with 12 bases between. The CDR3 has 15 amino acids. Germline V gives CDR1 LGHNA, CDR2 YSLEER. The CDR3: CASSQGGQPHQPQHF. The CDR3 nucleotides read TGCGCCAGCAGCCAAGGGGGCCAGCCCCATCAGCCCCAGCATTTT.

This clonotype was counted only a few times. This chain links TRBV5-1 with TRBJ2-1, with TRBD1 as a possible D gene (6 bases). Germline V gene sequence: CDR1 SGHRS, CDR2 YFSETQ. CDR3 length: 15 residues. Between the trimmed V and J ends, which lost 6 bases and 0 bases, there was a span of 13 bases. The CDR3 loop reads CASNSQGYSYNEQFF. As DNA, the CDR3 is TGCGCCAGCAACAGTCAGGGGTACTCCTACAATGAGCAGTTCTTC.

This clonotype was detected only a few times. The rearrangement joins TRBV4-3 to TRBJ1-6; D gene unclear. Trimming left V 4 bases short and J 5 bases short, with 18 bases between. Germline CDR1 and CDR2: LGHNA and YSLEER. The CDR3 is 17 amino acids. The CDR3 is CASSPSPRSTDNSPLHF. CDR3 bases: TGCGCCAGCAGCCCCTCCCCCAGGAGTACTGATAATTCACCCCTCCACTTT.

At least ten counts were recorded for this clonotype. In DNA form, the CDR3 reads TGTGCCAGCAGCTTGGGGCCCGAACAGGGCGGGGAGACCCAGTACTTC. Its translation is CASSLGPEQGGETQYF. V gene TRBV5-5 combines with J gene TRBJ2-5, with D perhaps matching TRBD1 (6 bases). This CDR3 is built from 16 residues. The V end was cut by 0 bases, the J end by 5 bases, with 17 bases between. Germline V gene sequence: CDR1 SGHKS, CDR2 YYEKEE (reference sequence). The full variable domain, rest sourced from reference TRBV5-5 and TRBJ2-5, is DAGVTQSPTHLIKTRGQQVTLRCSPISGHKSVSWYQQVLGQGPQFIFQYYEKEERGRGNFPDRFSARQFPNYSSELNVNALLLGDSALYLCASSLGPEQGGETQYFGPGTRLLVL.

This clonotype was observed a handful of times. This chain joins TRBV29-1 and TRBJ1-2, with no clear D. The CDR3 totals 14 residues. The V end was cut by 0 bases, the J end by 2 bases, with 10 bases between. Germline CDR1 and CDR2: SQVTM and ANQGSEA. The CDR3 spells CSVEEKAINYGYTF. DNA of the CDR3: TGCAGCGTTGAAGAAAAGGCCATCAACTATGGCTACACCTTC.

This clonotype was seen ten or more times. V gene TRBV5-5 combines with J gene TRBJ1-1; TRBD1 is a possible D gene (5 bases). The CDR3 length is 15 residues. V dropped 2 bases and J dropped 4 bases, with 15 bases sitting between them. CDR1 and CDR2 from the germline V gene are SGHKS and YYEKEE (reference sequence). In nucleotides, the CDR3 is TGTGCCAGCAGCTTAGGGCCCCCCGGGGGCACTGAAGCTTTCTTT. Translating gives CASSLGPPGGTEAFF.

A few counts support this clonotype. The genes are TRBV3-1 and TRBJ1-5, with 7 bases aligning to TRBD1. The CDR3 has 15 amino acids. Losses at the gene ends were 5 bases for V and 5 bases for J; bases not matched to a gene: 9. Germline V gene data show CDR1 as LGHDT and CDR2 as YNNKEL (reference sequence). The CDR3 DNA sequence: TGTGCCAGCAGCAGCGACCGTGACAGGGATCAGCCCCAGCATTTT. Encoded protein: CASSSDRDRDQPQHF.

There are a few counts of this clonotype. The genes are TRBV5-6 and TRBJ2-4, with D perhaps matching TRBD2 (5 bases). The CDR3 spans 17 residues. The germline V gene encodes CDR1 SGHDT and CDR2 YYEEEE. The V and J ends lost 4 bases and 0 bases respectively, with 17 bases between them. DNA for the CDR3: TGTGCCAGCAGCGCGACTTGGACCGGGGTAGCCAAAAACATTCAGTACTTC. It is translated as CASSATWTGVAKNIQYF.

There are many counts of this clonotype. The V call is TRBV5-6, the J call TRBJ2-1, with 11 positions matching TRBD1. The V and J ends lost 4 bases and 5 bases, in that order; junction bases with no gene match: 2. This CDR3 has 14 residues. Germline lookup yields CDR1 SGHDT and CDR2 YYEEEE. The CDR3 region has the DNA TGTGCCAGCAGCCGGACAGGGGGCCACAATGAGCAGTTCTTC. This sequence encodes CASSRTGGHNEQFF.

This sequence joins TRBV14 and TRBJ2-2; D gene uncertain. Trimming stripped 4 bases from V and 4 bases from J, with 7 bases between. This CDR3 has 13 amino acids. Germline V gene lookup returns CDR1 SGHDN and CDR2 FVKESK. CDR3 loop: CASSPYPTGELFF. CDR3 nucleotide sequence: TGTGCCAGCAGCCCCTACCCCACCGGGGAGCTGTTTTTT.

The chain has TRBV7-2 and TRBJ1-4; no reliable D call. This CDR3 spans 14 amino acids. Trimming left V 7 bases short and J 0 bases short, with 9 bases between. Germline V lookup: CDR1 SGHTA, CDR2 FQGNSA. CDR3 protein: CASTRTATNEKLFF. CDR3 nucleotide sequence: TGTGCCAGCACCCGAACAGCAACTAATGAAAAACTGTTTTTT.

The V and J genes are TRBV19 and TRBJ2-6; D remains unclear. Trimming shortened V by 9 bases and J by 7 bases, and 7 bases separated the two germline ends. The germline V gene encodes CDR1 LNHDA and CDR2 SQIVND (reference sequence). This CDR3 has 11 amino acids. In DNA form, the CDR3 reads TGTGCCAGCGCTAGAGCCAACGTCCTGACTTTC. Protein product: CASARANVLTF.

This clonotype was detected a few times. The rearrangement joins TRBV27 to TRBJ2-2; 10 nucleotides align to TRBD2. Germline lookup yields CDR1 MNHEY and CDR2 SMNVEV (reference sequence). With V trimmed by 8 bases and J by 4 bases, 1 base remained unmatched. This CDR3 spans 13 amino acids. The CDR3 DNA is TGTGCCAGCCCTAGCGGGAGCACCGGGGAGCTGTTTTTT. Translated, it gives CASPSGSTGELFF.

The chain carries TRBV5-5 and TRBJ2-1; D is unclear. CDR3 length: 15 amino acids. Germline V gives CDR1 SGHKS, CDR2 YYEKEE (reference sequence). The V and J ends lost 6 bases and 0 bases respectively, with 13 bases between them. CDR3 protein: CASTLRGVSYNEQFF. CDR3 bases: TGTGCCAGCACCCTCAGAGGCGTCTCCTACAATGAGCAGTTCTTC. Variable domain in full (rest from reference TRBV5-5 and TRBJ2-1): DAGVTQSPTHLIKTRGQQVTLRCSPISGHKSVSWYQQVLGQGPQFIFQYYEKEERGRGNFPDRFSARQFPNYSSELNVNALLLGDSALYLCASTLRGVSYNEQFFGPGTRLTVL.

The rearrangement uses TRBV2 and TRBJ1-5; D remains ambiguous. Germline-derived CDR1 and CDR2 are SNHLY and FYNNEI. The CDR3 extends over 13 amino acids. V lost 8 bases to trimming and J lost 0 bases, with 8 bases between them. This CDR3 reads CASSSISNQPQHF. The CDR3 DNA reads TGTGCCAGCTCGTCCATTAGCAATCAGCCCCAGCATTTT. The full variable domain, completed using reference TRBV2 and TRBJ1-5, is EPEVTQTPSHQVTQMGQEVILRCVPISNHLYFYWYRQILGQKVEFLVSFYNNEISEKSEIFDDQFSVERPDGSNFTLKIRSTKLEDSAMYFCASSSISNQPQHFGDGTRLSIL.